The 23 T cell receptor beta chains listed next were all sequenced from one sample in a study of early T cells in non-severe SARS-CoV-2 infection. TCRdb re-analysed the 5' RACE reads in MiXCR, keeping a single row per CDR3 protein. The data contain 37,000 or so distinct CDR3 sequences, 5.8% of them singletons. The sequenced material came from whole blood. These receptors were taken from an adult who was a healthcare worker with PCR-confirmed SARS-CoV-2 infection or an uninfected control (not recorded which).

This clonotype was observed at least ten times. This sequence joins TRBV6-1 and TRBJ2-3; D is ambiguous. Per the germline V gene, CDR1 is MNHNS and CDR2 is SASEGT. V dropped 3 bases and J dropped 0 bases, with 10 bases sitting between them. There are 15 residues in the CDR3. The DNA for the CDR3 is TGTGCCAGCAGTGAGTACGTCCTGAGCACAGATACGCAGTATTTT. Its translation: CASSEYVLSTDTQYF.

The V and J genes are TRBV12-3 or TRBV12-4 and TRBJ1-2; 11 bases are a match to TRBD1. The length of the CDR3 is 14 residues. V gave up 10 bases and J gave up 7 bases; unmatched junction bases: 11. CDR3 loop: CATHDRTGGGGYTF. CDR3 sequence (DNA): TGTGCCACCCATGACCGGACAGGGGGCGGTGGCTACACCTTC.

There are a few counts of this clonotype. This chain links TRBV6-6 with TRBJ2-6; D remains ambiguous. The CDR3 is made up of 17 amino acids. V was shortened by 6 bases and J by 0 bases, with 15 bases between the two germline ends. CDR1 and CDR2 (germline): MNHNY, SVGAGI (reference sequence). The CDR3 is CASSRWAATSGANVLTF. The CDR3, as DNA: TGTGCCAGCAGCCGCTGGGCCGCAACCTCTGGGGCCAACGTCCTGACTTTC.

In this sample, this clonotype turned up many times. The chain has TRBV6-1 and TRBJ2-1; D might be TRBD1 or TRBD2, each matching 6 bases. Germline V gene data show CDR1 as MNHNS and CDR2 as SASEGT. The CDR3 consists of 14 residues. V lost 4 bases to trimming and J lost 6 bases, with 13 bases between them. The CDR3 DNA sequence: TGTGCCAGCAGTGCGAGGGGGGCTGGCAATGAGCAGTTCTTC. This translates into CASSARGAGNEQFF.

In this sample, this clonotype turned up many times. The chain uses TRBV20-1 and TRBJ2-6; 7 nucleotides line up with TRBD1. Germline V gene lookup returns CDR1 DFQATT and CDR2 SNEGSKA (reference sequence). The CDR3 consists of 16 residues. The junction had 4 bases not matched to a gene; V was cut back by 0 bases and J by 2 bases. The CDR3 sequence: CSAREYDRAGANVLTF. In DNA, the CDR3 is TGCAGTGCTAGAGAGTATGACAGGGCTGGGGCCAACGTCCTGACTTTC.

This clonotype was observed a handful of times. The chain employs TRBV7-9 and TRBJ2-1; D is undetermined. Trimming stripped 1 base from V and 5 bases from J, with 9 bases between. This CDR3 region has 14 residues. CDR1 and CDR2 (germline): SEHNR, FQNEAQ (reference sequence). In nucleotides, the CDR3 is TGTGCCAGCAGCTTAGATTCCGCCAACAATGAGCAGTTCTTC. Amino acids: CASSLDSANNEQFF.

This clonotype has ten or more counts. This chain uses TRBV21-1 with TRBJ2-1; the DNA was not used to check the table's D call, TRBD1. TRBV21-1 is annotated as a pseudogene. This CDR3 spans 15 amino acids. Here the CDR3 reads CASSKMAPNYNEQFF. The DNA for the CDR3 is TGTGCCAGCAGCAAAATGGCCCCAAACTACAATGAGCAGTTCTTC.

This clonotype occurred a few times. The V and J genes are TRBV7-2 and TRBJ2-4; D call uncertain. The CDR3 contains 14 residues. CDR1 SGHTA and CDR2 FQGNSA come from the germline V gene. The V gene lost 5 bases and the J gene lost 1 base, with 9 bases spanning the gap. In DNA form, the CDR3 reads TGTGCCAGCAGCCCGGACGGGGCCAAAAACATTCAGTACTTC. Protein product: CASSPDGAKNIQYF.

This clonotype was counted many times. The CDR3 is CSARFTREQFF. CDR3 nucleotide sequence: TGCAGTGCTAGATTTACTAGAGAGCAGTTCTTC. The rearrangement joins TRBV20-1 to TRBJ2-1; TRBD2 might be the D (5 bases). CDR3 length equals 11 residues. Per germline, CDR1 DFQATT and CDR2 SNEGSKA (reference sequence). V lost 2 bases and J 10 bases, leaving 9 bases between the germline ends.

This clonotype has ten or more counts. The V and J genes are TRBV28 and TRBJ2-3; D remains ambiguous. Looked up from germline, CDR1 is MDHEN and CDR2 is SYDVKM. This CDR3 has 13 residues. V lost 1 base and J 5 bases, leaving 7 bases between the germline ends. In DNA, the CDR3 is TGTGCCAGCAGTTTATACGAGAGAGATACGCAGTATTTT. Protein: CASSLYERDTQYF.

This clonotype came up many times. The chain employs TRBV2 and TRBJ2-3, with 12 positions matching TRBD1. The V gene end was trimmed by 5 bases and the J gene end by 5 bases; junction bases not matched to a gene: 8. Germline assignment: CDR1 SNHLY and CDR2 FYNNEI. The length of the CDR3 is 16 residues. The CDR3 nucleotides read TGTGCCAGCAGTCCCTGGGGACAGGGGGCTAAAGATACGCAGTATTTT. Amino acid sequence: CASSPWGQGAKDTQYF.

V gene TRBV18 combines with J gene TRBJ1-2; D might be TRBD1 (6 bases). V was trimmed by 4 bases and J by 8 bases, leaving 17 bases between them. The CDR3 length is 14 residues. Germline CDR1 and CDR2: KGHSH and LQKENI. This CDR3 reads CASSLLQGLEGYTF. Here the CDR3 DNA reads TGTGCCAGCTCACTCCTACAGGGTTTGGAGGGCTACACCTTC.

This clonotype was seen a few times. The chain uses TRBV19 and TRBJ2-1, with 13 bases identical to TRBD2. The CDR3 consists of 15 residues. Germline V gene lookup returns CDR1 LNHDA and CDR2 SQIVND (reference sequence). J was trimmed by 10 bases and V by 5 bases; bases with no gene match: 8. The CDR3 region is CASSYTSGRAAEQFF. The CDR3 DNA is TGTGCCAGTAGTTATACTAGCGGGAGGGCTGCGGAGCAGTTCTTC.

The chain combines TRBV5-3 with TRBJ2-5; 12 bases align to TRBD2. TRBV5-3 is an open reading frame, and its role is uncertain. This CDR3 spans 16 amino acids. J gave up 2 bases and V 5 bases, and 7 bases lay outside the gene matches. CDR3 sequence (DNA): TGTGCCAGAAGTCCACTCCTAGCGGGGGGGCAAGAGACCCAGTACTTC. Translating gives CARSPLLAGGQETQYF.

This clonotype has ten or more counts. The CDR3 sequence: CASSQTVSSSYEQYF. Here the CDR3 DNA reads TGTGCCAGCAGCCAGACAGTATCAAGCTCCTACGAGCAGTACTTC. The J gene is TRBJ2-7, the V gene TRBV7-9; TRBD1 might be the D (5 bases). The CDR3 totals 15 residues. Germline CDR1 and CDR2: SEHNR and FQNEAQ (reference sequence). V was trimmed by 5 bases and J by 0 bases, leaving 14 bases between them.

This clonotype has a single count. The DNA for the CDR3 is TGTGCCAGCAGCTTTCGAAGGGGACAGGGGTATGGCTACACCTTC. Its protein product is CASSFRRGQGYGYTF. V usage is TRBV7-9 and J usage is TRBJ1-2; 10 positions match TRBD1. Germline CDR1 is SEHNR and CDR2 is FQNEAQ (reference sequence). The V segment lost 3 bases and the J segment 5 bases; nucleotides outside the gene matches: 6. The CDR3 is 15 residues long.

This clonotype was observed a handful of times. J is TRBJ1-2 and V is TRBV7-9, with D possibly matching TRBD1 (5 bases). V was clipped by 5 bases and J by 5 bases, with 12 bases between them. This CDR3 spans 13 amino acids. Germline values: CDR1 SEHNR, CDR2 FQNEAQ (reference sequence). CDR3 amino acids: CASSPPGRYGYTF. The CDR3 DNA sequence: TGTGCCAGCAGCCCCCCAGGGAGGTATGGCTACACCTTC.

This clonotype occurred many times. The chain joins TRBV21-1 to TRBJ2-4. TRBV21-1 is deemed a pseudogene. The CDR3 sequence is 17 residues long. DNA for the CDR3: TGTGCCAGTCCGAAGAGAGCCGTTATTGTGGCCAAAAACATTCAGTACTTC. Amino acid sequence: CASPKRAVIVAKNIQYF.

This clonotype occurred a few times. The CDR3 nucleotides are TGTGCCAGCAGCTTATTCGGACACCGCACAGATACGCAGTATTTT. Its protein product is CASSLFGHRTDTQYF. The V and J genes are TRBV7-8 and TRBJ2-3, with D possibly being TRBD1 (5 bases). Trimming took off 2 bases at V and 1 base at J, with 10 bases between the two ends. Germline V gene sequence: CDR1 SGHVS, CDR2 FQNEAQ. The CDR3 covers 15 residues.

The gene calls are TRBV29-1 and TRBJ2-6; D unresolved. The germline gives CDR1 SQVTM, CDR2 ANQGSEA. This CDR3 comprises 12 residues. V was clipped by 5 bases and J by 0 bases, with 2 bases between them. The DNA for the CDR3 is TGCAGCGTTAGCTCTGGGGCCAACGTCCTGACTTTC. Protein sequence: CSVSSGANVLTF.

This clonotype appeared many times. The gene calls are TRBV19 and TRBJ1-4, with a tentative D call TRBD1 (6 bases). The germline CDR1 and CDR2 sequences are LNHDA and SQIVND (reference sequence). The V and J ends lost 2 bases and 8 bases respectively, with 12 bases between them. CDR3 length equals 14 residues. In DNA, the CDR3 is TGTGCCAGTAGTATACAGGGGTTGAAGGAAAAACTGTTTTTT. Protein sequence: CASSIQGLKEKLFF. Looking up the rest from reference TRBV19 and TRBJ1-4 gives the full variable domain: DGGITQSPKYLFRKEGQNVTLSCEQNLNHDAMYWYRQDPGQGLRLIYYSQIVNDFQKGDIAEGYSVSREKKESFPLTVTSAQKNPTAFYLCASSIQGLKEKLFFGSGTQLSVL.

The sample holds a few counts of this clonotype. V is TRBV6-5 and J is TRBJ2-7; TRBD2 aligns across 7 bases. This CDR3 contains 15 residues. V lost 7 bases and J lost 2; bases outside the gene matches: 11. Germline V gene lookup returns CDR1 MNHEY and CDR2 SVGAGI. CDR3 loop: CASTLRGGPAYEQYF. The CDR3 coding sequence is TGTGCCAGCACCCTGAGGGGAGGGCCCGCCTACGAGCAGTACTTC.

Many counts were recorded for this clonotype. The chain joins TRBV29-1 to TRBJ1-3; D possibly corresponds to TRBD1 (6 bases). Germline values: CDR1 SQVTM, CDR2 ANQGSEA. CDR3 length: 16 residues. V shed 7 bases and J shed 4 bases, with 23 bases lying between them. CDR3 loop: CSAKVVQGRNGNTIYF. The CDR3 coding sequence is TGCAGCGCGAAGGTTGTGCAGGGGAGAAACGGAAACACCATATATTTT.